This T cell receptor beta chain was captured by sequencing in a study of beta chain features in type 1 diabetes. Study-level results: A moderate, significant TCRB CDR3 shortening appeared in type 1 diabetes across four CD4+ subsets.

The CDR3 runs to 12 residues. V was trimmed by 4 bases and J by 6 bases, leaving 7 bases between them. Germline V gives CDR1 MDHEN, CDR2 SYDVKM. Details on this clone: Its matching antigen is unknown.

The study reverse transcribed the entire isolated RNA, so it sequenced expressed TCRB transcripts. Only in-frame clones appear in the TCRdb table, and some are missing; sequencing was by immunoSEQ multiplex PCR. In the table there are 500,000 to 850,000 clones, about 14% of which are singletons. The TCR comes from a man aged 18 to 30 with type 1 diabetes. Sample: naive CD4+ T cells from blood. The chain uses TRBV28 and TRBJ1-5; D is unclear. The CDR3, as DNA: TGTGCCAGCAGTTCCAACGGTCAGCCCCAGCATTTT. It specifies CASSSNGQPQHF.